This T cell receptor (beta chain) was sequenced in a study of Tregs in tolerant kidney transplant recipients. This clone was counted once. This CDR3 contains 16 residues. Germline V gives CDR1 SNHLY, CDR2 FYNNEI. J lost 2 bases, V lost 6 bases, and 13 bases had no gene match. TCRdb keeps only in-frame clones here, not all; method: immunoSEQ multiplex PCR. Of about 120,000 clones listed, about 91% were seen once; the top ten hold around 0.6%. Input material: CD4+ T cells from blood. The sequence was obtained from a human donor in good health. J is TRBJ2-7 and V is TRBV2; TRBD1 matches at 7 bases. The DNA of the CDR3 is TGTGCCAGCAGCAAACAGGGGCCCTACCCTCCCTACGAGCAGTACTTC. It yields the protein CASSKQGPYPPYEQYF.